This is a list of T cell receptor beta chains from one sample in a study of blood T cells in healthy people across ages. Using its own MiXCR run on the 5' RACE reads, TCRdb lists one record per CDR3 protein. This sample has 550,000 to 600,000 distinct CDR3 sequences; approximately 27% occur once, and the top ten carry around 20%. The sequenced material came from blood. These receptors were taken from a woman between 65 and 79 years old in good health. The CDR3 runs from the conserved cysteine through the conserved F or W. A D gene is named only where the DNA matches it firmly. Clone size, where shown, is once, few, many, or a class for clones that have expanded.

V gene	D gene	clone size	J gene	CDR3 DNA	CDR3 protein
TRBV12-3/TRBV12-4	NA	NA	TRBJ1-5	TGTGCCAGCAGCCCTTTCTCGGATCAGCCCCAGCATTTT	CASSPFSDQPQHF
TRBV12-3/TRBV12-4	TRBD1	few	TRBJ1-1	TGTGCCAGCAGTCCTCGGACAGGGGTCACTGAAGCTTTCTTT	CASSPRTGVTEAFF
TRBV20-1	TRBD2	NA	TRBJ2-1	TGCAGTGCTAGGACCCAGCGGGGGGGCATCAATGAGCAGTTCTTC	CSARTQRGGINEQFF
TRBV3-1	NA	NA	TRBJ1-2	TGTGCCAGCAGCCATGAGGGGACCGGCTATGGCTACACCTTC	CASSHEGTGYGYTF
TRBV20-1	NA	NA	TRBJ1-2	TGCAGTGCTACACTGCCGGGGGAGGGCTACACCTTC	CSATLPGEGYTF
TRBV14	TRBD1	few	TRBJ2-5	TGTGCCAGCAGCCGATTTGGCAGGGGGCTAGAGACCCAGTACTTC	CASSRFGRGLETQYF
TRBV29-1	NA	few	TRBJ2-5	TGCAGCGTTCAACCAGGGGTGAGGGAGACCCAGTACTTC	CSVQPGVRETQYF
TRBV5-1	NA	NA	TRBJ2-7	TGCGCCAGCAGCTTGGCCTTGGCTGGGGACGAGCAGTACTTC	CASSLALAGDEQYF
TRBV9	NA	few	TRBJ2-1	TGTGCCAGCAGCCCAGAGGGGGATCACTACAATGAGCAGTTCTTC	CASSPEGDHYNEQFF
TRBV6-1	TRBD1	once	TRBJ1-5	TGTGCCAGCAGTCTCACGACAGGGGAAGGCAATCAGCCCCAGCATTTT	CASSLTTGEGNQPQHF
TRBV2	TRBD2	NA	TRBJ2-3	TGTGCCAGCCTCGGGACTAGCGGGGGCACAGATACGCAGTATTTT	CASLGTSGGTDTQYF
TRBV14	NA	NA	TRBJ2-3	TGTGCCAGCAGCGATTCCTCCAGGGGTACGCAGTATTTT	CASSDSSRGTQYF
TRBV4-3	NA	NA	TRBJ2-2	TGCGCCAGCAGCCAAGCGTCCGCCCGGGACACCGGGGAGCTGTTTTTT	CASSQASARDTGELFF
TRBV9	NA	few	TRBJ1-4	TGTGCCAGCAGCGTATCTGGACGGCCCGAAGGTGAAAAACTGTTTTTT	CASSVSGRPEGEKLFF
TRBV12-3/TRBV12-4	NA	NA	TRBJ2-3	TGTGCCAGCAGCTTGGTGGCGGGGTCCAGCACAGATACGCAGTATTTT	CASSLVAGSSTDTQYF
TRBV7-8	NA	NA	TRBJ2-3	TGTGCCAGCAGCTATACTGACACAGATACGCAGTATTTT	CASSYTDTDTQYF
TRBV29-1	TRBD2	many	TRBJ2-5	TGCAGCGTTGAAGCGGGGGGAGAGACCCAGTACTTC	CSVEAGGETQYF
TRBV12-3/TRBV12-4	TRBD1	NA	TRBJ1-2	TGTGCCAGCAGTACCCGCTCCAGGGACAGGGGCTATGGCTACACCTTC	CASSTRSRDRGYGYTF
TRBV11-2	NA	few	TRBJ2-7	TGTGCCAGCAGCTTAGCCGGACAGAGCTCCTACGAGCAGTACTTC	CASSLAGQSSYEQYF
TRBV2	TRBD1	NA	TRBJ2-1	TGTGCCAGCAGTGACAGGGGGCTCTACAATGAGCAGTTCTTC	CASSDRGLYNEQFF
TRBV20-1	NA	NA	TRBJ2-5	TGCAGTGCTAGGACTAGGCCGGGACAAGAGACCCAGTACTTC	CSARTRPGQETQYF
TRBV12-3/TRBV12-4	NA	NA	TRBJ1-4	TGTGCCAGCAGCACGACCCCTCAAGGGTTTAATGAAAAACTGTTTTTT	CASSTTPQGFNEKLFF
TRBV20-1	TRBD2	NA	TRBJ2-1	TGCAGTGCTAGAGATCCTGAGCGGGGGAACAATGAGCAGTTCTTC	CSARDPERGNNEQFF
TRBV20-1	TRBD2	NA	TRBJ2-5	TGCAGTGCTAGAGACCATGCTAGCGGGAGGGCTTACGAGACCCAGTACTTC	CSARDHASGRAYETQYF
TRBV28	TRBD2	NA	TRBJ2-1	TGTGCCAGCAGGGTCCCGGGGGGTACTCTGAACAATGAGCAGTTCTTC	CASRVPGGTLNNEQFF
TRBV6-1	NA	NA	TRBJ1-4	TGTGCCACCAGTGAGGGACTGTCGTCTAATGAAAAACTGTTTTTT	CATSEGLSSNEKLFF
TRBV5-5	NA	NA	TRBJ2-2	TGTGCCAGCAGCTTGGTGTCTAGCGTGGGAACCGGGGAGCTGTTTTTT	CASSLVSSVGTGELFF
TRBV5-1	NA	few	TRBJ2-3	TGCGCCAGCAGCTTTGAGATCTCTGGCACAGATACGCAGTATTTT	CASSFEISGTDTQYF
TRBV20-1	NA	NA	TRBJ2-1	TGCAGTGCTAAATCGGGCCAGAGTGGCGATGAGCAGTTCTTC	CSAKSGQSGDEQFF
TRBV7-9	NA	NA	TRBJ1-5	TGTGCCAGCAGCTTAGAACGGGTCAATCAGCCCCAGCATTTT	CASSLERVNQPQHF
TRBV7-9	NA	NA	TRBJ2-1	TGTGCCAGCAGCTTACCAGGCAACATGGGTCGTGAGCAGTTCTTC	CASSLPGNMGREQFF
TRBV12-3/TRBV12-4	NA	few	TRBJ2-5	TGTGCCAGCAAAACTAGGCCGTACCAAGAGACCCAGTACTTC	CASKTRPYQETQYF
TRBV20-1	NA	NA	TRBJ1-4	TGCAGTGCTAGAGGGGGCCGGGCAGGGGAAACTAATGAAAAACTGTTTTTT	CSARGGRAGETNEKLFF
TRBV4-3	NA	NA	TRBJ1-4	TGCGCCAGCAGCCAAGATGTGAAGAATAATGAAAAACTGTTTTTT	CASSQDVKNNEKLFF
TRBV13	NA	few	TRBJ2-3	TGTGCCAGCAGCTTACGTCCAAGCGGTGATAGCACAGATACGCAGTATTTT	CASSLRPSGDSTDTQYF
TRBV6-7	NA	NA	TRBJ1-3	TGTGCCAGCAGTTACGGAAAAGGGCTTCACAGGGCCGGCACTGGAAACACCATATATTTT	CASSYGKGLHRAGTGNTIYF
TRBV7-9	TRBD1	few	TRBJ2-5	TGTGCCAGCAGCTTAGAAAATCCAGGGGGCAAGACCCAGTACTTC	CASSLENPGGKTQYF
TRBV5-1	TRBD1	NA	TRBJ1-1	TGCGCCAGCAGCTTTTACAGGGGTCTTATTGAAGCTTTCTTT	CASSFYRGLIEAFF
TRBV28	TRBD2	few	TRBJ2-1	TGTGCCAGCAGGGTAGCGGGGACCTACAATGAGCAGTTCTTC	CASRVAGTYNEQFF
TRBV5-1	TRBD1	few	TRBJ1-6	TGCGCCAGCAGCTTTGGACAGGGGGTTAATTCACCCCTCCACTTT	CASSFGQGVNSPLHF
TRBV7-2	NA	NA	TRBJ2-3	TGTGCCAGCAGCTTTGGGGCCAGGGTAACGCAGTATTTT	CASSFGARVTQYF
TRBV4-3	NA	few	TRBJ1-1	TGCGCCAGCAGCCCGTCGCGGCAGCGGATACTGAACACTGAAGCTTTCTTT	CASSPSRQRILNTEAFF
TRBV15	NA	few	TRBJ2-7	TGTGCCACCAGCAGAGTACGGGGGTCCTCCTACGAGCAGTACTTC	CATSRVRGSSYEQYF
TRBV5-1	TRBD2	NA	TRBJ2-1	TGCGCCAGCAGCCCCGGTCCCCCCGCCGGGGGGTACAATGAGCAGTTCTTC	CASSPGPPAGGYNEQFF
TRBV11-2	NA	NA	TRBJ2-3	TGTGCCAGCAGCTTAGTAAATCCCACAGATACGCAGTATTTT	CASSLVNPTDTQYF